This TCR beta chain stems from a study of blood T cells in healthy people across ages. This clonotype has a handful of counts. With a J-beta primer mix and a sample-barcoded 5' primer, a second PCR ran roughly 7 to 11 cycles. TCRdb called the 5' RACE reads again in MiXCR, with one record for every CDR3 protein. The sample yields about 1.6 million distinct CDR3 sequences, around 36% seen once. Germline trimming cut 6 bases from V and 5 bases from J; bases unmatched to any gene: 7. CDR3 length: 14 amino acids. The V call is TRBV12-3 or TRBV12-4, the J call TRBJ2-5; 9 nucleotides agree with TRBD1. Sequencing input: blood. The receptor's source is a woman younger than 45 in good health. CDR3 DNA: TGTGCCAGCAGCTCAACAGGGGGCGACGAGACCCAGTACTTC. Its protein is CASSSTGGDETQYF.